The clone carrying this T cell receptor beta chain was seen only a few times. Its antigen is unidentified. This sample is part of a study of post-analysis software for immune sequencing data. Study in general: Relapsing-remitting, secondary progressive and progressive-relapsing forms of multiple sclerosis all featured among disease courses. Notes on the study in general: In patients, TRBV5-6, TRBV5-1 and TRBV20-1 belonged to five TRBV segments found more frequently than in controls. Diversity measured as normalized Chao1 was significantly lower in multiple sclerosis patients than in controls.

Every TCR beta cDNA library bore unique molecular identifiers. TCRdb ran MiXCR on the PCR reads and lists one entry per CDR3 protein. In the table there are about 180,000 distinct CDR3 sequences, about 29% of which are singletons. V lost 5 bases and J lost 2, with 10 bases in between. Germline V gene data show CDR1 as MNHEY and CDR2 as SMNVEV (reference sequence). This CDR3 has 13 residues. The rearrangement uses TRBV27 and TRBJ2-7; D is unclear. What was sequenced was blood. This receptor was identified in a girl under 18 with multiple sclerosis. DNA of the CDR3: TGTGCCAGCAGTCCCTCGAGCACCTACGAGCAGTACTTC. Amino acid sequence: CASSPSSTYEQYF.